Detailed here is one TCR beta chain. Germline and junction disagree at one end, which may indicate a read error. Germline CDR1 reads SNHLY; CDR2 reads FYNNEI. CDR3 length equals 12 residues. The sample originates from a study of T cells in localized non-small cell lung cancer. Generated by immunoSEQ multiplex PCR, the TCRdb table keeps only in-frame clones and is missing some. The data show about 130,000 clones, roughly 90% seen once. The chain carries TRBV2 and TRBJ1-4; D is undetermined. The sample here was peripheral blood, taken before any cancer treatment. The TCR was taken from a female donor older than 55 with stage I lung adenocarcinoma. The CDR3 bases are TGTGCCAGCAGTGAAAATGGCAGAATGAGGATTTTT. Translated, it gives CASSENGRMRIF.